This TCR beta chain was sequenced in a study of CD8 T cells in Susac syndrome. RNA, at roughly 0.5 to 1 ug, was reverse transcribed with random hexamers. TCRdb ran MiXCR on the immunoSEQ multiplex PCR reads and lists one entry per CDR3 protein. The sample holds fewer than 200,000 distinct CDR3 sequences; 85% to 95% are singletons and the top ten take roughly 0.12%. Negative isolation was used for CD8+ and CD4+ T cells, and FACS enrichment was applied to TEMRA cells. CDR3 length: 15 amino acids. V trimming: 3 bases; J trimming: 4 bases; junction bases outside the gene matches: 7. The germline V gene has CDR1 SGDLS and CDR2 YYNGEE.

The chain recombines TRBV9 with TRBJ2-7, with 10 nucleotides matching TRBD1. The source is a human donor with Susac syndrome. Material for sequencing was CD4+ T cells from PBMCs. CDR3 in amino acids: CASSEGGTGAYEQYF. The CDR3 nucleotides are TGTGCCAGCAGCGAGGGGGGGACAGGGGCGTACGAGCAGTACTTC. The full variable domain, in which reference TRBV9 and TRBJ2-7 provide the parts outside the CDR3, is DSGVTQTPKHLITATGQRVTLRCSPRSGDLSVYWYQQSLDQGLQFLIQYYNGEERAKGNILERFSAQQFPDLHSELNLSSLELGDSALYFCASSEGGTGAYEQYFGPGTRLTVT.